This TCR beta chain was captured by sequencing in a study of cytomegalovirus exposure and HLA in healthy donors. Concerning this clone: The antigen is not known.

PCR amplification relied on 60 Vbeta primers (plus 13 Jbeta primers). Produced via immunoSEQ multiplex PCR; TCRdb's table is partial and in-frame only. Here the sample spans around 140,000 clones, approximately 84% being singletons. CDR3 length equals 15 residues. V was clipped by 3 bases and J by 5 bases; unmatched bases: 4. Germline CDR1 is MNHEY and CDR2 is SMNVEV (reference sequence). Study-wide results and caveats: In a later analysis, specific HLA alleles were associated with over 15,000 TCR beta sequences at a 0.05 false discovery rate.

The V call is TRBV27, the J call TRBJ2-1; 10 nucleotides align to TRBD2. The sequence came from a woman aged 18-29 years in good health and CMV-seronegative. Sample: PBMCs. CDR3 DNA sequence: TGTGCCAGCAGTTTCCCACTAGCGGGACACAATGAGCAGTTCTTC. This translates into CASSFPLAGHNEQFF.